This T cell receptor (beta chain) was sequenced in a study of T cells in Graves' hyperthyroidism and ophthalmopathy. Looking at the study overall: Staff took peripheral blood when the initial diagnosis was made, before any treatment began. Findings and limits, study-wide: Blood also showed most of the thyroid clonotypes that were expanded above 0.001.

Newly diagnosed patients aged 18 to 65 had hyperthyroidism of under 2 months' duration. Many counts were recorded for this clonotype. As yet, its antigen is unknown. TCR beta CDR3 regions were amplified from RNA transcripts. RT-PCR in the first round (using the HTBI primer set) targeted the TCR CDR3. TCRdb itself ran the multiplex PCR reads through MiXCR, one entry per CDR3 protein. This sample has 360,000 or so distinct CDR3 sequences, with 19% found just once. The source material was blood. This clonotype originated in a woman aged 18-29 years with Graves' hyperthyroidism.

CDR3 DNA sequence: TGTGCCAGCAGTTTAGCGCTGGACAGACGCTACGAGCAGTACTTC. It yields the protein CASSLALDRRYEQYF. J is TRBJ2-7 and V is TRBV12-3 or TRBV12-4, with D possibly TRBD1 on 6 matching bases. This CDR3 is built from 15 residues. V was shortened by 0 bases and J by 3 bases, with 12 bases between the two germline ends.